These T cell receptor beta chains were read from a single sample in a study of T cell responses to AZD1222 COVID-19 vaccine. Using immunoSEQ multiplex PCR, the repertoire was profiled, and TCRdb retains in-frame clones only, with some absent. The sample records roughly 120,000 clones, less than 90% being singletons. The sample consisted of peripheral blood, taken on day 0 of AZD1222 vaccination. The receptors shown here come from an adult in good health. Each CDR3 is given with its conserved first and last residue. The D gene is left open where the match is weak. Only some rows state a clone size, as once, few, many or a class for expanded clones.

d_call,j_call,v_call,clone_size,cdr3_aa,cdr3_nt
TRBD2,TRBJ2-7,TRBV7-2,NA,CASNKRGGSEQYF,TGTGCCAGCAACAAGCGGGGGGGCTCGGAGCAGTACTTC
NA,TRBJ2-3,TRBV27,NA,CASSLSGSDTQYF,TGTGCCAGCAGTTTATCGGGGTCAGATACGCAGTATTTT
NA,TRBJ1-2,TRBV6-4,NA,CASSGTEGLGGYTF,TGTGCCAGCAGTGGCACAGAAGGATTGGGTGGCTACACCTTC
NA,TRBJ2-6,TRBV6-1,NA,CASGGLSGASSGANVLTF,TGTGCCAGCGGTGGTCTATCAGGGGCCTCCTCTGGGGCCAACGTCCTGACTTTC
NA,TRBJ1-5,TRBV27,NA,CASSLSGDQPQHF,TGTGCCAGCAGTTTATCCGGGGATCAGCCCCAGCATTTT
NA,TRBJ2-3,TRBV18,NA,CASSPPEADTQYF,TGTGCCAGCTCACCACCGGAGGCAGATACGCAGTATTTT
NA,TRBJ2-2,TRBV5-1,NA,CASSLVSPNTGELFF,TGCGCCAGCAGCTTGGTTTCCCCGAACACCGGGGAGCTGTTTTTT
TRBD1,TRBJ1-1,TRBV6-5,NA,CASSPGGRIGTEAFF,TGTGCCAGCAGCCCAGGGGGCAGGATCGGCACTGAAGCTTTCTTT
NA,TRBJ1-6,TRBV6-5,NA,CASSYSSGVGSPLHF,TGTGCCAGCAGTTACTCGTCAGGGGTGGGTTCACCCCTCCACTTT
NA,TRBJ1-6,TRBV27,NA,CASSWRGYSPLHF,TGTGCCAGCAGTTGGAGGGGGTATTCACCCCTCCACTTT
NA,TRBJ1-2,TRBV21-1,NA,CASNRQGAGGYTF,TGTGCCAGCAACCGACAGGGGGCCGGCGGCTACACCTTC
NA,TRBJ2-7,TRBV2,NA,CASSEGYHYEQYF,TGTGCCAGCAGTGAAGGATACCACTACGAGCAGTACTTC
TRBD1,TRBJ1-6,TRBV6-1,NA,CASSGSYRGSNSPLHF,TGTGCCAGCAGTGGAAGCTACAGGGGGAGTAATTCACCCCTCCACTTT
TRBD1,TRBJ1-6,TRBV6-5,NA,CASSTTGTGSPLHF,TGTGCCAGCAGTACGACAGGGACCGGGTCACCCCTCCACTTT
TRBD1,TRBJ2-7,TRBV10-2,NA,CASSEARGNEQYF,TGCGCCAGCAGTGAAGCCAGGGGGAACGAGCAGTACTTC
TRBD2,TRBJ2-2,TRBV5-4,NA,CASSAGLATNTGELFF,TGTGCCAGCAGCGCCGGACTAGCGACGAACACCGGGGAGCTGTTTTTT
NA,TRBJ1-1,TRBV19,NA,CASSASSRGGNTEAFF,TGTGCCAGTAGTGCTTCTTCGAGAGGGGGGAACACTGAAGCTTTCTTT
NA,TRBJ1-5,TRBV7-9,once,CASSFPGQNQPQHF,TGTGCCAGCAGCTTTCCCGGTCAGAATCAGCCCCAGCATTTT
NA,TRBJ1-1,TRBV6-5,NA,CASSYSMGSEPEAFF,TGTGCCAGCAGTTACTCGATGGGAAGTGAGCCTGAAGCTTTCTTT
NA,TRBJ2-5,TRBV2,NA,CASSEEGINHF,TGTGCCAGCAGTGAAGAGGGAATTAATCACTTC
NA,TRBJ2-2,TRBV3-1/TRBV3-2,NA,CASSLRGADTGELFF,TGTGCCAGCAGTTTAAGGGGGGCCGACACCGGGGAGCTGTTTTTT
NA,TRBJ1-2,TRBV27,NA,CASSLSTSSHYGYTF,TGTGCCAGCAGTTTATCCACCTCGAGTCACTATGGCTACACCTTC